The sequence of this T cell receptor beta chain was determined in a study of blood T cell repertoires in COVID-19 (dated by TCRdb to the early 2020s). Looking at the study overall: Samples covering the acute and convalescent phases of COVID-19 were provided by collaborators in the United States, Italy and Spain. The repertoires were released in a freely available public database meant as a resource for research on the immune response to SARS-CoV-2. Where available, HLA class I and class II types were taken from metadata supplied by the sample provider and were not determined by assay-based typing. Nearly every sample came with metadata listing a de-identified subject ID, COVID-19 status, age in years and sex. The prospective study material was composed of cDNA or gDNA derived from T cells, B-cell-depleted T cells, or PBMCs. The dataset comprised deeply sampled blood TCRbeta repertoires from subjects exposed to, actively infected with, or recovered from COVID-19. Samples were obtained from the ongoing ImmuneRACE study (first 160 participants) and from over 1,000 subjects provided by 6 global collaborators.

The paper as a whole reports these results and caveats: The amount of clinical and demographic metadata varied by source and participant and was provided uncurated.

TCRbeta CDR3 regions were amplified from genomic DNA using the immunoSEQ Assay, a bias-controlled multiplex PCR. On the study's bioinformatics: Nucleated cell counts per sample were estimated from amplification of reference gene primers within the assay. To quantify the absolute abundance of each unique TCRbeta CDR3 rearrangement, sequence reads were collapsed and filtered. For each sample, productive Simpson clonality was calculated as the square root of Simpson's diversity index over productive rearrangements. In its TCRdb copy, this immuneACCESS table keeps in-frame sequences only and misses some clones. Where compared with another copy, unresolved V genes explain less than half of these, and the others have no known cause. V, J and clone size were drawn from that table, and D and trimming were deduced from the DNA. The sample table holds 100,000 to 150,000 clones, of which about 88% were seen once. The top ten hold roughly 1.2% of the sample.

Each collaborating institution followed its own protocols to collect whole blood in K2EDTA tubes. For TCRbeta analysis, collaborators shipped samples in one of three forms: frozen whole blood, isolated PBMCs, or DNA extracted from either of those sample types. About this clone itself: No cognate antigen has been identified for it. No much larger clone exists at a distance of one base, and base qualities are not known.

Including cysteine and phenylalanine, the CDR3 has 14 amino acids. The entry retains the CDR3 DNA only, 42 bases that are in frame from base 1. Sequences SGHAT (CDR1) and FQNNGV (CDR2) are obtained from the germline V gene. At the junction V is shortened by 3 bases and J by 8 bases, with 16 bases in between. Sequenced input: peripheral blood. The receptor's source is an elderly woman with acute or convalescent COVID-19. The chain employs TRBV11-2 and TRBJ1-2, and perhaps TRBD1 as D gene, on 5 matching bases. The bases are TGTGCCAGCAGCTTGTCTTCAGGGCTGGCGGGCTACACCTTC. Translated, it reads CASSLSSGLAGYTF.